A single sample is the source of the 32 T cell receptor beta chains below, sequenced in a study of T cells in Graves' hyperthyroidism and ophthalmopathy (dated 2019 in TCRdb). Library preparation used multiplex PCR. The sequencer was an Illumina HiSeq 2000. The TCR beta CDR3 regions were amplified from RNA transcripts. A first-round RT-PCR of the TCR CDR3 used the HTBI primer set with the Qiagen OneStep RT-PCR kit. Through fastp at Q25 and MiXCR, TCRdb rebuilt clones from the public reads, retaining in-frame beta chains. One record per CDR3 amino acid sequence lists the most common genes and DNA. The sample records around 610,000 distinct CDR3 sequences, about 15% of which are singletons. The ten largest clones add up to about 3.9% of the sample. Input material: blood. These receptor sequences come from a woman aged 40 to 50 with Graves' ophthalmopathy.

The rearrangement uses TRBV7-3 and TRBJ2-1, with 12 bases fitting TRBD2. Germline CDR1 SGHTA, CDR2 FQGTGA. The J segment lost 7 bases and the V segment lost 3 bases, leaving 4 bases of the junction unmatched. This CDR3 comprises 15 residues. CDR3 sequence (DNA): TGTGCCAGCAGCTTTGGACTAGCGGGAACAAATGAGCAGTTCTTC. This translates into CASSFGLAGTNEQFF.

About this clonotype itself: The CDR3 does not close with the conserved phenylalanine or tryptophan, likely indicating a read error. This chain connects TRBV11-2 to TRBJ2-5; tentative D call: TRBD1 (6 bases). The germline CDR1 and CDR2 sequences are SGHAT and FQNNGV. V shed 5 bases and J shed 7 bases, with 20 bases lying between them. The CDR3 covers 15 residues. CDR3 sequence reads: CASSTLRDQQGTQYS. CDR3 bases: TGTGCCAGCAGCACGCTCCGGGACCAACAGGGGACCCAGTACTCC.

This clonotype was observed many times. The rearrangement joins TRBV12-3 or TRBV12-4 to TRBJ2-5, with D maybe TRBD1 (6 bases). V was trimmed by 2 bases and J by 5 bases, leaving 9 bases between them. CDR3 size: 13 residues. DNA for the CDR3: TGTGCCAGCAGTTTAAGGGGGATGGAGACCCAGTACTTC. Encoded protein: CASSLRGMETQYF.

This clonotype was seen at least ten times. The V call is TRBV10-3, the J call TRBJ2-5, with a weak D call TRBD2 (6 bases). Trimming took 2 bases from V and 4 from J, leaving 8 bases between them. Germline lookup yields CDR1 ENHRY and CDR2 SYGVKD. This CDR3 has 13 amino acids. The CDR3 protein is CAISEGGVETQYF. CDR3 nucleotide sequence: TGTGCCATCAGTGAGGGAGGGGTAGAGACCCAGTACTTC.

This clonotype was counted ten times or more. The chain has TRBV19 and TRBJ2-7; 11 nucleotides agree with TRBD2. Trimming at V came to 4 bases and at J to 4 bases, leaving 12 bases not matched to a gene. CDR1 and CDR2 (germline): LNHDA, SQIVND (reference sequence). The CDR3 is 17 residues long. The CDR3, as DNA: TGTGCCAGTAGTACAACCTCCGGGACTAGCGGATTTTACGAGCAGTACTTC. Translation gives CASSTTSGTSGFYEQYF.

The gene calls are TRBV19 and TRBJ2-7; D call uncertain. CDR1 is LNHDA and CDR2 is SQIVND in the germline V gene (reference sequence). This CDR3 is built from 14 residues. The V and J ends lost 1 base and 0 bases respectively, with 7 bases between them. CDR3 DNA sequence: TGTGCCAGTAGTATAGGAAGAAGCTCCTACGAGCAGTACTTC. As protein: CASSIGRSSYEQYF.

In its sample, this clonotype was seen many times. The chain carries TRBV5-1 and TRBJ2-1; tentatively, D is TRBD2 (5 bases). Germline V gene sequence: CDR1 SGHRS, CDR2 YFSETQ. The CDR3 spans 13 residues. V gave up 2 bases and J gave up 4 bases, with 7 bases separating them. CDR3 loop: CASSFRGYNEQFF. CDR3 sequence (DNA): TGCGCCAGCAGCTTTCGGGGATACAATGAGCAGTTCTTC.

This clonotype was seen repeatedly, ten times or more. The genes are TRBV4-1 and TRBJ2-7; the D gene is possibly TRBD1 (6 bases). V lost 4 bases, J lost 3 bases, and 19 bases lay in between. CDR3 length: 16 amino acids. CDR1 is MGHRA and CDR2 is YSYEKL in the germline V gene. This chain's CDR3 is CASSRDRDTSFYEQYF. In nucleotides, the CDR3 is TGCGCCAGCAGCCGAGACCGGGACACCTCCTTCTACGAGCAGTACTTC.

A few counts support this clonotype. The CDR3 loop is CAWSRPATGAYEQYF. DNA of the CDR3: TGTGCCTGGAGTAGACCCGCGACCGGCGCCTACGAGCAGTACTTC. The chain carries TRBV30 and TRBJ2-7, with D unclear. Trimming shortened V by 2 bases and J by 2 bases, and 16 bases separated the two germline ends. This CDR3 is 15 amino acids long. CDR1 and CDR2 from the germline V gene are GTSNPN and SVGIG (reference sequence).

The rearrangement uses TRBV12-3 or TRBV12-4 and TRBJ2-5, with 14 bases lining up with TRBD2. The CDR3 covers 16 residues. The V segment lost 6 bases and the J segment 3 bases; nucleotides outside the gene matches: 6. CDR3 region: CASRAGLAGVKETQYF. CDR3 bases: TGTGCCAGCAGGGCGGGACTAGCGGGAGTAAAAGAGACCCAGTACTTC.

Here the CDR3 reads CASSVEGDSYEQYF. The DNA for the CDR3 is TGTGCCAGCAGTGTGGAGGGGGATTCCTACGAGCAGTACTTC. This sequence joins TRBV6-2 or TRBV6-3 and TRBJ2-7, with D perhaps matching TRBD1 or TRBD2 (6 bases each). The V and J ends lost 5 bases and 1 base respectively, with 12 bases between them. Germline V gene data show CDR1 as MNHEY and CDR2 as SVGEGT. The CDR3 runs 14 residues.

The table lists this clonotype with many counts. This rearrangement joins TRBV6-2 or TRBV6-3 to TRBJ1-1; unclear D gene. The germline V gene has CDR1 MNHEY and CDR2 SVGEGT. The CDR3 covers 15 residues. V shed 6 bases and J shed 0 bases, with 14 bases lying between them. The CDR3 sequence is CASRSRGVLNTEAFF. The CDR3 bases are TGTGCCAGCAGGTCTCGGGGAGTTCTGAACACTGAAGCTTTCTTT.

This clonotype was seen many times. This chain links TRBV6-5 with TRBJ2-7; possible D gene TRBD2, 6 bases. The CDR3 contains 14 residues. Trimming removed 2 bases from V and 2 bases from J, with 10 bases in between. Germline V gene lookup returns CDR1 MNHEY and CDR2 SVGAGI. CDR3 protein: CASSYREATYEQYF. The CDR3 DNA sequence: TGTGCCAGCAGTTACAGGGAGGCGACCTACGAGCAGTACTTC.

This clonotype showed up many times. This chain links TRBV2 with TRBJ1-2, with 7 bases that match TRBD1. The germline gives CDR1 SNHLY, CDR2 FYNNEI. Trimming took 6 bases from V and 7 from J; bases not matched to a gene: 5. The CDR3 loop spans 12 amino acids. CDR3 residues: CASSTGDGGYTF. As DNA, the CDR3 is TGTGCCAGCAGCACAGGGGATGGTGGCTACACCTTC. Looking up the rest from reference TRBV2 and TRBJ1-2 gives the full variable domain: EPEVTQTPSHQVTQMGQEVILRCVPISNHLYFYWYRQILGQKVEFLVSFYNNEISEKSEIFDDQFSVERPDGSNFTLKIRSTKLEDSAMYFCASSTGDGGYTFGSGTRLTVV.

The chain has TRBV4-3 and TRBJ2-5, with 16 nucleotides matching TRBD2. Germline V gives CDR1 LGHNA, CDR2 YSLEER. J gave up 5 bases and V 1 base, and 7 bases lay outside the gene matches. The CDR3 extends over 18 amino acids. The CDR3 loop is CASSQGGTSGRAAETQYF. CDR3 DNA sequence: TGCGCCAGCAGCCAAGGCGGGACTAGCGGGAGGGCCGCTGAGACCCAGTACTTC.

This clonotype showed up many times. The chain has TRBV5-1 and TRBJ1-1, with 7 bases identical to TRBD1. The CDR3 has 14 residues. Germline CDR1 and CDR2: SGHRS and YFSETQ. V lost 4 bases and J lost 7; bases outside the gene matches: 10. CDR3 region: CASSNGQAVDEAFF. The CDR3 DNA is TGCGCCAGCAGCAACGGACAGGCCGTGGATGAAGCTTTCTTT.

This clonotype was seen ten or more times. The chain carries TRBV6-1 and TRBJ2-2, with TRBD2 as a possible D gene (6 bases). This CDR3 region has 15 residues. Germline V lookup: CDR1 MNHNS, CDR2 SASEGT. The V and J ends lost 5 bases and 2 bases respectively, with 12 bases between them. In DNA form, the CDR3 reads TGTGCCAGCAGTATGATGGCGGGAAACACCGGGGAGCTGTTTTTT. It codes for CASSMMAGNTGELFF.

This clonotype has a count of ten or more. V gene TRBV11-3 combines with J gene TRBJ2-7; tentative D call: TRBD1 (8 bases). The germline V gene has CDR1 SGHNT and CDR2 YENEEA. V was trimmed by 2 bases and J by 2 bases, leaving 19 bases between them. The CDR3 is made up of 17 amino acids. The CDR3 loop is CASSLKSPTGGAYEQYF. In DNA form, the CDR3 reads TGTGCCAGCAGCTTAAAGTCGCCCACAGGGGGGGCCTACGAGCAGTACTTC.

This clonotype has a count of ten or more. The chain uses TRBV6-1 and TRBJ2-5; no firm D call. The germline gives CDR1 MNHNS, CDR2 SASEGT. V was cut by 3 bases and J by 2 bases, with 7 bases left in between. The CDR3 extends over 13 amino acids. The CDR3: CASSDGQQETQYF. In DNA, the CDR3 is TGTGCCAGCAGTGACGGCCAGCAAGAGACCCAGTACTTC.

This clonotype was picked up many times. V is TRBV20-1 and J is TRBJ1-1; D call uncertain. The germline CDR1 and CDR2 sequences are DFQATT and SNEGSKA (reference sequence). With 0 bases removed from V and 7 bases from J, the gap between germline ends came to 12 bases. CDR3 length: 13 amino acids. CDR3 sequence: CSARDHTAVEAFF. The CDR3 nucleotides are TGCAGTGCTAGAGATCACACGGCGGTTGAAGCTTTCTTT.

The table lists this clonotype with many counts. The chain carries TRBV2 and TRBJ2-7; D is unclear. Germline CDR1 and CDR2: SNHLY and FYNNEI. The CDR3 sequence is 13 residues long. With 2 bases removed from V and 6 bases from J, the gap between germline ends came to 11 bases. CDR3 in DNA: TGTGCCAGCAGTGAATCCGGGTTTGGCGAGCAGTACTTC. Translating gives CASSESGFGEQYF.

This clonotype occurred many times. A read error may be the cause here, since a much bigger clone is one base away. The rearrangement uses TRBV6-2 or TRBV6-3 and TRBJ1-1; 9 bases line up with TRBD1. The V segment lost 6 bases and the J segment 1 base; nucleotides outside the gene matches: 3. This CDR3 contains 14 residues. Germline V CDR1 and CDR2: MNHEY, SVGEGT. In DNA form, the CDR3 reads TGTGCCAGCAGGAGGGGACAGGGGAACACTGAAGCTTTCTTT. Residues: CASRRGQGNTEAFF.

This clonotype was seen ten or more times. The chain's CDR3 is CASSPLLAGEHEQYF. The CDR3 DNA reads as TGTGCCAGCAGCCCATTACTAGCGGGAGAACACGAGCAGTACTTC. The rearrangement links TRBV6-2 or TRBV6-3 to TRBJ2-7, with TRBD2 identical over 11 bases. Trimming cost V 6 bases and J 5 bases; bases outside gene matches: 9. CDR1 is MNHEY, CDR2 SVGEGT, per germline. This CDR3 is built from 15 residues.

A word on this clonotype: A much bigger clone sits one base away, suggesting this may be a read error. This chain links TRBV20-1 with TRBJ2-2; D unclear. V was clipped by 0 bases and J by 2 bases, with 10 bases between them. The CDR3 sequence is 15 residues long. Germline loops: CDR1 DFQATT, CDR2 SNEGSKA (reference sequence). CDR3 loop: CSARDHWRNTGELFF. For the CDR3, the DNA is TGCAGTGCTAGAGATCACTGGCGCAACACCGGGGAGCTGTTTTTT.

V gene TRBV27 combines with J gene TRBJ2-2, with D perhaps matching TRBD1 (6 bases). Per the germline V gene, CDR1 is MNHEY and CDR2 is SMNVEV (reference sequence). The CDR3 is 16 residues long. The germline V and J ends were trimmed by 3 bases and 7 bases, with 18 bases remaining between them. Written as DNA, the CDR3 is TGTGCCAGCAGTTTGGGACATCAGGGTCAGAGCGGGGAGCTGTTTTTT. Its translation is CASSLGHQGQSGELFF.

This clonotype was detected many times. This chain links TRBV11-2 with TRBJ2-5, with 12 positions matching TRBD2. V trimming: 3 bases; J trimming: 5 bases; junction bases outside the gene matches: 10. CDR3 length: 17 residues. Germline CDR1 SGHAT, CDR2 FQNNGV. CDR3 sequence (DNA): TGTGCCAGCAGCTTGTATGGACTAGCGGGAAGCCGGGAGACCCAGTACTTC. As protein: CASSLYGLAGSRETQYF.

This sequence joins TRBV6-1 and TRBJ1-1; 9 bases line up with TRBD1. The CDR3 covers 15 residues. Trimming at V came to 10 bases and at J to 0 bases, leaving 9 bases not matched to a gene. CDR1 is MNHNS, CDR2 SASEGT, per germline. The CDR3 DNA is TGTGCCACGACGACCGGGACAGGGATGAACACTGAAGCTTTCTTT. It translates to CATTTGTGMNTEAFF.

The V and J genes are TRBV6-1 and TRBJ1-1, with TRBD1 matching over 12 bases. The CDR3 totals 15 residues. CDR1 and CDR2 (germline): MNHNS, SASEGT. J gave up 2 bases and V 6 bases, and 4 bases lay outside the gene matches. CDR3: CASRRDRGLNTEAFF. CDR3 DNA sequence: TGTGCCAGCAGAAGGGACAGGGGGCTCAACACTGAAGCTTTCTTT.

Ten or more counts support this clonotype. This chain links TRBV19 with TRBJ2-4, with 7 bases aligning to TRBD1. J gave up 0 bases and V 5 bases, and 10 bases lay outside the gene matches. Per germline, CDR1 LNHDA and CDR2 SQIVND (reference sequence). This CDR3 spans 17 amino acids. The CDR3 spells CASSRRPQGKAKNIQYF. CDR3 nucleotide sequence: TGTGCCAGTAGTCGCAGACCACAGGGGAAAGCCAAAAACATTCAGTACTTC.

This clonotype showed up many times. The chain uses TRBV12-3 or TRBV12-4 and TRBJ1-1; 8 nucleotides align to TRBD1. The CDR3 totals 14 residues. V shed 3 bases and J 4 bases; nucleotides not matched to a gene: 4. In DNA, the CDR3 is TGTGCCAGCAGTTTTTTGACAGGGGTCACTGAAGCTTTCTTT. This encodes CASSFLTGVTEAFF.

The genes are TRBV4-2 and TRBJ1-5; TRBD1 might be the D (5 bases). Per the germline V gene, CDR1 is LGHNA and CDR2 is YNFKEQ. V lost 0 bases, J lost 6 bases, and 21 bases lay in between. The CDR3 covers 18 residues. In nucleotides, the CDR3 is TGTGCCAGCAGCCAAGATTTGTGGTTGGGGGTTGGGATTCAGCCCCAGCATTTT. Translating gives CASSQDLWLGVGIQPQHF.

The rearrangement links TRBV11-1 to TRBJ2-7; 7 bases agree with TRBD2. Germline values: CDR1 SGHAT, CDR2 FQDESV (reference sequence). Unmatched junction bases numbered 8, after V lost 3 bases and J lost 0 bases. This CDR3 has 16 residues. For the CDR3, the DNA is TGTGCCAGCAGCTTGGGGGGAGGGCAACACTCCTACGAGCAGTACTTC. Translated: CASSLGGGQHSYEQYF.